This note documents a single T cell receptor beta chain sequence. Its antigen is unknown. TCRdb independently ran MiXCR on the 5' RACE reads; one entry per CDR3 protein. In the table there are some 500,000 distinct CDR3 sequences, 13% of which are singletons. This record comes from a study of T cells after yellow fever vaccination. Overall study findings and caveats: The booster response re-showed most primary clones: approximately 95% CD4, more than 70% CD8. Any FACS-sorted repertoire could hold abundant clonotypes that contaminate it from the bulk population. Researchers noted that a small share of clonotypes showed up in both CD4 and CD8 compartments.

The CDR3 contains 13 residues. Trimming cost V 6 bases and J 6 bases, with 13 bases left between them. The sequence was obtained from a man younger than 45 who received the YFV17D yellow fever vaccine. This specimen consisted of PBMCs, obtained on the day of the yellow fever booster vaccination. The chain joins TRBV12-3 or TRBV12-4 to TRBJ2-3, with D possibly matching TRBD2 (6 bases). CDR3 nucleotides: TGTGCCAGCAGACTCCTAGCGATTGATACGCAGTATTTT. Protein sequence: CASRLLAIDTQYF.